This T cell receptor beta chain emerged from a study of cytotoxic CD8 clonotypes in ibrutinib-treated CLL. Study at large: IGHV unmutated roughly 18; relapsed/refractory 11; treatment-naive over 14. Following a median about twelve months of treatment, with a range of 6 to 36, response samples were taken.

TCRdb's copy holds only in-frame clones and misses some; the assay was immunoSEQ multiplex PCR. The sample shows 100,000 to 150,000 clones, 80% to 90% of them seen only once. Germline V gives CDR1 MNHNS, CDR2 SASEGT. V was shortened by 3 bases and J by 0 bases, with 17 bases between the two germline ends. This CDR3 is built from 17 residues. Study outcomes and limitations: Public clonotypes, an uncommon group, contracted or remained stable on treatment. Higher circulating CD8+ T-cell counts strongly accompanied higher baseline clonality, above age-matched healthy donors.

Turning to this clone: Antigen unknown.

The V and J genes are TRBV6-1 and TRBJ1-1; TRBD1 is a possible D gene (5 bases). The specimen was PBMCs, collected after 24 months of ibrutinib treatment. The origin of this receptor is a human donor with chronic lymphocytic leukemia. Here the CDR3 DNA reads TGTGCCAGCAGTGATCAGCCCGTCAGGGTTCTGAACACTGAAGCTTTCTTT. Protein: CASSDQPVRVLNTEAFF.